Shown below are 25 T cell receptor beta chains from a single sample sequenced in a study of T-cell memory formation after mild COVID-19. A single record per CDR3 protein comes from TCRdb applying MiXCR to the 5' RACE reads. The sample carries 400,000 to 500,000 distinct CDR3 sequences, around 19% recorded once. Sequenced: PBMCs or a T cell subset sorted from them (not recorded which). Receptors were obtained from an adult woman who had mild COVID-19 (a few samples of this study predate the infection). Cell type and time point are not known.

This clonotype turned up a few times. The V gene is TRBV20-1, the J gene TRBJ2-6; D is undetermined. The CDR3 sequence is 14 residues long. Trimming removed 5 bases from V and 0 bases from J, with 8 bases in between. Germline loops: CDR1 DFQATT, CDR2 SNEGSKA (reference sequence). The CDR3 loop is CSAPPGSGANVLTF. CDR3 nucleotides: TGCAGTGCTCCCCCCGGCTCTGGGGCCAACGTCCTGACTTTC.

This clonotype was counted between two and nine times. V gene TRBV2 combines with J gene TRBJ1-2, with 10 nucleotides matching TRBD1. Germline loops: CDR1 SNHLY, CDR2 FYNNEI. Trimming cost V 8 bases and J 0 bases; bases outside gene matches: 9. CDR3 length: 16 amino acids. This CDR3 reads CASPTGQGSSNYGYTF. The CDR3 DNA follows: TGTGCCAGCCCAACGGGACAGGGGTCTTCTAACTATGGCTACACCTTC.

The V and J genes are TRBV7-2 and TRBJ2-5; 9 bases fit TRBD2. This CDR3 comprises 16 residues. Germline V CDR1 and CDR2: SGHTA, FQGNSA. After removal of 5 bases from V and 5 bases from J, the junction contained 12 bases not matched to a gene. Written as DNA, the CDR3 is TGTGCCAGCAGCCGAGACCATAGCGGGGGTAGTGAGACCCAGTACTTC. This codes for CASSRDHSGGSETQYF.

This clonotype is deemed medium-sized. The gene calls are TRBV12-3 or TRBV12-4 and TRBJ2-6; 7 bases line up with TRBD1. The V and J ends lost 4 bases and 4 bases, in that order; junction bases with no gene match: 4. The CDR3 runs to 15 residues. CDR3 sequence: CASSSQTGGANVLTF. In DNA form, the CDR3 reads TGTGCCAGCAGTTCCCAGACAGGGGGGGCCAACGTCCTGACTTTC.

V gene TRBV6-5 combines with J gene TRBJ1-2; TRBD1 might be the D (5 bases). Trimming removed 5 bases at V and 8 bases at J, with 15 bases between. This CDR3 is built from 13 residues. Germline-derived CDR1 and CDR2 are MNHEY and SVGAGI. CDR3 bases: TGTGCCAGCAGTCCCGGGACCACTTGGGGCTACACCTTC. It encodes CASSPGTTWGYTF.

The rearrangement links TRBV11-2 to TRBJ2-3; tentatively, D is TRBD1 (6 bases). V lost 4 bases and J lost 2, with 16 bases in between. CDR1 is SGHAT and CDR2 is FQNNGV in the germline V gene. This CDR3 contains 16 residues. CDR3 sequence (DNA): TGTGCCAGCAGCTCACTATCTAAGGGGGTCACAGATACGCAGTATTTT. Protein product: CASSSLSKGVTDTQYF.

The sample holds one count of this clonotype. The chain combines TRBV5-1 with TRBJ1-1; a weak D match, TRBD1 (5 bases). This CDR3 has 13 amino acids. Germline V CDR1 and CDR2: SGHRS, YFSETQ. Trimming took 5 bases from V and 1 from J, leaving 9 bases between them. CDR3 sequence reads: CASRARGNTEAFF. The CDR3 region has the DNA TGCGCCAGCAGGGCGAGGGGGAACACTGAAGCTTTCTTT.

The chain combines TRBV7-3 with TRBJ2-2, with 11 bases aligning to TRBD2. Germline V gene data show CDR1 as SGHTA and CDR2 as FQGTGA. V gave up 5 bases and J gave up 2 bases; unmatched junction bases: 4. The CDR3 sequence is 16 residues long. Here the CDR3 reads CASSVLAGGNTGELFF. The CDR3, as DNA: TGTGCCAGCAGCGTGCTAGCGGGGGGAAACACCGGGGAGCTGTTTTTT.

This clonotype was counted between two and nine times. The V call is TRBV6-1, the J call TRBJ2-5; TRBD2 is a possible D gene (5 bases). Trimming took 7 bases from V and 5 from J, leaving 14 bases between them. Germline loops: CDR1 MNHNS, CDR2 SASEGT. The CDR3 is 13 amino acids. Written as DNA, the CDR3 is TGTGCCAGCATTTGGCCGGGAATGGAGACCCAGTACTTC. Translating gives CASIWPGMETQYF.

This clonotype was seen a few times. The rearrangement joins TRBV15 to TRBJ1-5; 10 bases match TRBD1. V shed 0 bases, J shed 4 bases, and the junction held 6 bases outside the gene matches. Germline CDR1 reads LNHNV; CDR2 reads YYDKDF (reference sequence). This CDR3 is 17 amino acids long. The DNA of the CDR3 is TGTGCCACCAGCAGAGAGCGGGACAGGGGAGGGAATCAGCCCCAGCATTTT. Its translation: CATSRERDRGGNQPQHF.

There are many counts of this clonotype. The chain carries TRBV12-3 or TRBV12-4 and TRBJ2-1; 7 bases agree with TRBD2. V gave up 1 base and J gave up 6 bases; unmatched junction bases: 6. The CDR3 spans 15 residues. The CDR3, as DNA: TGTGCCAGCAGTTTAGGGGCGGGGGTCAGCAATGAGCAGTTCTTC. This encodes CASSLGAGVSNEQFF.

The chain uses TRBV3-1 and TRBJ1-2, with 7 bases aligning to TRBD1. CDR3 length: 13 residues. V was clipped by 4 bases and J by 8 bases; unmatched bases: 7. CDR1 is LGHDT and CDR2 is YNNKEL in the germline V gene (reference sequence). In DNA, the CDR3 is TGTGCCAGCAGCCTTAAGACAGGGCTCGGCTACACCTTC. Translated: CASSLKTGLGYTF. Full variable domain (missing parts from reference TRBV3-1 and TRBJ1-2): DTAVSQTPKYLVTQMGNDKSIKCEQNLGHDTMYWYKQDSKKFLKIMFSYNNKELIINETVPNRFSPKSPDKAHLNLHINSLELGDSAVYFCASSLKTGLGYTFGSGTRLTVV.

This clonotype was counted between two and nine times. The chain is built from TRBV12-3 or TRBV12-4 and TRBJ2-3; the D is unclear. The length of the CDR3 is 12 residues. Trimming took off 7 bases at V and 10 bases at J, with 15 bases between the two ends. CDR3 bases: TGTGCCAGCACCTTCGAAGCATGGGCGCAGTATTTT. It translates to CASTFEAWAQYF.

The V call is TRBV12-3 or TRBV12-4, the J call TRBJ1-1, with 8 bases that match TRBD1. The CDR3 runs to 14 residues. After removal of 7 bases from V and 2 bases from J, the junction contained 6 bases not matched to a gene. The CDR3 DNA reads as TGTGCCAGCACCGATACAGGGGGAAACACTGAAGCTTTCTTT. This translates into CASTDTGGNTEAFF.

There are a few counts of this clonotype. The J gene is TRBJ2-7, the V gene TRBV4-2; 12 bases match TRBD2. Per germline, CDR1 LGHNA and CDR2 YNFKEQ. The ends lost 4 bases at V and 1 base at J; junction bases unmatched: 17. This CDR3 has 20 amino acids. As DNA, the CDR3 is TGTGCCAGCAGCCTTGGGGCACTAGCGGGAGGCCACGAGGGATCCTACGAGCAGTACTTC. The encoded protein is CASSLGALAGGHEGSYEQYF.

This clonotype has only a few counts. The chain links TRBV5-1 to TRBJ2-1; 9 nucleotides line up with TRBD2. Looked up from germline, CDR1 is SGHRS and CDR2 is YFSETQ. The CDR3 covers 17 residues. V lost 4 bases, J lost 5 bases, and 13 bases stayed unmatched. Here the CDR3 reads CASSLNPETSGDNEQFF. The CDR3 bases are TGCGCCAGCAGCCTAAACCCCGAGACTAGCGGCGACAATGAGCAGTTCTTC.

At least ten counts were recorded for this clonotype. The gene calls are TRBV27 and TRBJ2-3; D ambiguous. CDR3 length: 12 residues. V gave up 7 bases and J gave up 6 bases, with 11 bases separating them. Germline CDR1 and CDR2: MNHEY and SMNVEV (reference sequence). In nucleotides, the CDR3 is TGTGCCAGCACCTCATCCGGGGATACGCAGTATTTT. It yields the protein CASTSSGDTQYF.

This chain links TRBV6-5 with TRBJ2-7; TRBD1 might be the D (6 bases). This CDR3 is 14 amino acids long. In germline, CDR1 is MNHEY, CDR2 SVGAGI. The V end lost 0 bases, the J end lost 6 bases, and 12 bases lay between the germline ends. The CDR3 spells CASSYSLRDTEQYF. As DNA, the CDR3 is TGTGCCAGCAGTTACTCTCTCCGGGACACCGAGCAGTACTTC.

V gene TRBV7-8 combines with J gene TRBJ2-7; D may be TRBD1 (5 bases). Trimming shortened V by 7 bases and J by 5 bases, and 15 bases separated the two germline ends. Germline values: CDR1 SGHVS, CDR2 FQNEAQ. The CDR3 is 13 amino acids. CDR3 sequence (DNA): TGTGCCAGCATCCAGACGGCAGGGCACGAGCAGTACTTC. Residues: CASIQTAGHEQYF.

This clonotype appeared a few times. Here the CDR3 DNA reads TGCGCCAGCAGCCAAGCCACGAGGGGATCCCGGGGCAATCAGCCCCAGCATTTT. This encodes CASSQATRGSRGNQPQHF. The chain couples TRBV4-1 to TRBJ1-5, with D possibly matching TRBD1 (5 bases). Deletions cut 1 base from V and 2 bases from J, with 18 bases between. CDR3 length: 18 amino acids. Germline assignment: CDR1 MGHRA and CDR2 YSYEKL.

This clonotype was counted between two and nine times. This sequence joins TRBV10-3 and TRBJ2-7; 7 bases agree with TRBD2. The germline V gene has CDR1 ENHRY and CDR2 SYGVKD. The length of the CDR3 is 15 residues. V shed 3 bases and J 0 bases; nucleotides not matched to a gene: 5. The CDR3 nucleotides read TGTGCCATCAGTGACCCGACTAGCCACTCCTACGAGCAGTACTTC. This codes for CAISDPTSHSYEQYF.

CDR3 region: CASSLGDWGLAGVDTQYF. For the CDR3, the DNA is TGCGCCAGCAGCTTGGGAGACTGGGGACTAGCGGGAGTAGATACGCAGTATTTT. The chain recombines TRBV5-1 with TRBJ2-3; 14 bases match TRBD2. After removal of 0 bases from V and 5 bases from J, the junction contained 8 bases not matched to a gene. CDR1 SGHRS and CDR2 YFSETQ come from the germline V gene. The CDR3 spans 18 residues.

The genes are TRBV9 and TRBJ1-1; possibly TRBD1 for D (5 bases). V was cut by 6 bases and J by 4 bases, with 13 bases left in between. The CDR3 totals 13 residues. Germline CDR1 reads SGDLS; CDR2 reads YYNGEE. CDR3 protein: CASTMVGGTEAFF. In DNA form, the CDR3 reads TGTGCCAGCACGATGGTCGGGGGCACTGAAGCTTTCTTT.

The chain joins TRBV2 to TRBJ1-5; D is uncertain. Germline values: CDR1 SNHLY, CDR2 FYNNEI. V shed 6 bases and J shed 3 bases, with 6 bases lying between them. This CDR3 is 12 amino acids long. CDR3 region: CASRLINQPQHF. The CDR3, as DNA: TGTGCCAGCAGACTGATCAATCAGCCCCAGCATTTT. The complete variable domain, with remaining parts taken from reference TRBV2 and TRBJ1-5, reads EPEVTQTPSHQVTQMGQEVILRCVPISNHLYFYWYRQILGQKVEFLVSFYNNEISEKSEIFDDQFSVERPDGSNFTLKIRSTKLEDSAMYFCASRLINQPQHFGDGTRLSIL.

The J gene is TRBJ1-1, the V gene TRBV5-1; D gene ambiguous. The CDR3 is made up of 14 amino acids. Trimming left V 0 bases short and J 0 bases short, with 6 bases between. CDR1 is SGHRS, CDR2 YFSETQ, per germline. The CDR3 protein is CASSLVDLNTEAFF. CDR3 nucleotide sequence: TGCGCCAGCAGCTTGGTCGATTTGAACACTGAAGCTTTCTTT.